One sample yielded the 17 T cell receptor beta chains listed below, sequenced in a study of blood T cell repertoires in COVID-19. The table came from immunoSEQ multiplex PCR; TCRdb's copy has only in-frame clones and leaves some out. The data hold 250,000 to 300,000 clones, with over 65% observed a single time. Sequencing was performed on peripheral blood. The source of these receptors is a man between 60 and 75 years old who had recovered from COVID-19.

V usage is TRBV11-2 and J usage is TRBJ2-7; TRBD2 matches at 8 bases. V was clipped by 6 bases and J by 1 base; unmatched bases: 8. Germline V gene lookup returns CDR1 SGHAT and CDR2 FQNNGV. The CDR3 extends over 15 amino acids. The CDR3 nucleotides read TGTGCCAGCAGAGACACCGGGACTAGGTCCTACGAGCAGTACTTC. Amino acids: CASRDTGTRSYEQYF.

J is TRBJ2-7 and V is TRBV4-2; 9 nucleotides agree with TRBD1. V was pared by 6 bases and J by 4 bases, with 10 bases of the junction left unmatched. The CDR3 spans 15 residues. Germline CDR1 reads LGHNA; CDR2 reads YNFKEQ. In DNA form, the CDR3 reads TGTGCCAGCAGTCATCCGGGACAGGGTGGATACGAGCAGTACTTC. Amino acids: CASSHPGQGGYEQYF.

The chain combines TRBV28 with TRBJ1-4; 7 bases align to TRBD1. The germline V gene has CDR1 MDHEN and CDR2 SYDVKM. The trim removed 3 bases at V and 5 bases at J, leaving 12 bases unmatched. There are 17 residues in the CDR3. CDR3 DNA: TGTGCCAGCAGTTTTCTCCGAACAGGGGCGAAGAATGAAAAACTGTTTTTT. Translating it yields CASSFLRTGAKNEKLFF.

The DNA for the CDR3 is TGTGCCAGTAGGGACAGGATCGGGTCCTATAATTCACCCCTCCACTTT. Amino acids: CASRDRIGSYNSPLHF. V gene TRBV19 combines with J gene TRBJ1-6; 7 nucleotides match TRBD1. The CDR3 has 16 amino acids. CDR1 LNHDA and CDR2 SQIVND come from the germline V gene (reference sequence). V lost 6 bases and J lost 1; bases outside the gene matches: 6.

This sequence joins TRBV19 and TRBJ2-3; no reliable D call. This CDR3 contains 14 residues. V shed 8 bases and J shed 2 bases, with 14 bases lying between them. The V gene's germline CDR1 is LNHDA and CDR2 SQIVND (reference sequence). The CDR3 region has the DNA TGTGCCAGTGGGCCCTCACAACACACAGATACGCAGTATTTT. It specifies CASGPSQHTDTQYF.

This chain joins TRBV9 and TRBJ2-2; D is ambiguous. Trimming pared 4 bases from V and 3 bases from J, leaving 4 bases between. The CDR3 spans 12 residues. Germline-derived CDR1 and CDR2 are SGDLS and YYNGEE. DNA for the CDR3: TGTGCCAGCAGCTTCTACACCGGGGAGCTGTTTTTT. Residues: CASSFYTGELFF.

The V gene is TRBV19, the J gene TRBJ1-5, with D possibly being TRBD1 (6 bases). Trimming shortened V by 3 bases and J by 5 bases, and 8 bases separated the two germline ends. This CDR3 spans 13 amino acids. CDR1 and CDR2 from the germline V gene are LNHDA and SQIVND (reference sequence). The CDR3 DNA follows: TGTGCCAGTAGTATGGACAGTGATCAGCCCCAGCATTTT. Translation gives CASSMDSDQPQHF.

The J gene is TRBJ1-5, the V gene TRBV6-5; weak D call: TRBD1 (6 bases). This CDR3 is built from 13 residues. V was cut by 6 bases and J by 6 bases, with 12 bases left in between. Germline V gene data show CDR1 as MNHEY and CDR2 as SVGAGI. The CDR3 loop reads CASRNRDSQPQHF. The CDR3, as DNA: TGTGCCAGCAGGAACAGGGATAGTCAGCCCCAGCATTTT.

This clone was observed once. The V gene is TRBV2, the J gene TRBJ1-1; possible D gene TRBD1, 5 bases. V was clipped by 4 bases and J by 6 bases, with 9 bases between them. Germline V gives CDR1 SNHLY, CDR2 FYNNEI. The CDR3 is 12 amino acids. The CDR3 sequence: CASSGQGPEAFF. The CDR3 DNA follows: TGTGCCAGCAGTGGGCAGGGTCCTGAAGCTTTCTTT.

The CDR3 loop is CASRERTSVGDTQYF. The CDR3 nucleotides read TGCGCCAGCAGGGAACGGACTAGCGTCGGAGATACGCAGTATTTT. V is TRBV5-1 and J is TRBJ2-3; 9 bases fit TRBD2. This CDR3 comprises 15 residues. V shed 5 bases, J shed 5 bases, and the junction held 9 bases outside the gene matches. Germline lookup yields CDR1 SGHRS and CDR2 YFSETQ.

The chain has TRBV18 and TRBJ1-3; D gene unclear. There are 13 residues in the CDR3. CDR1 and CDR2 from the germline V gene are KGHSH and LQKENI. V was trimmed by 4 bases and J by 4 bases, leaving 8 bases between them. In DNA form, the CDR3 reads TGTGCCAGCTCACGAGAGTCCGGAAACACCATATATTTT. As protein: CASSRESGNTIYF. The complete variable domain, with remaining parts taken from reference TRBV18 and TRBJ1-3, reads NAGVMQNPRHLVRRRGQEARLRCSPMKGHSHVYWYRQLPEEGLKFMVYLQKENIIDESGMPKERFSAEFPKEGPSILRIQQVVRGDSAAYFCASSRESGNTIYFGEGSWLTVV.

V is TRBV12-3 or TRBV12-4 and J is TRBJ1-1; 8 nucleotides agree with TRBD1. This CDR3 is 13 amino acids long. The trim removed 5 bases at V and 7 bases at J, leaving 6 bases unmatched. CDR3 region: CASSTRQGIEAFF. In DNA, the CDR3 is TGTGCCAGCAGTACGAGACAGGGGATTGAAGCTTTCTTT.

V and J are TRBV10-3 and TRBJ1-4; weak D call: TRBD1 (6 bases). V was pared by 0 bases and J by 8 bases, with 13 bases between. The germline gives CDR1 ENHRY, CDR2 SYGVKD. There are 15 residues in the CDR3. The CDR3 reads CAISESKQGTEKLFF. The CDR3 DNA follows: TGTGCCATCAGTGAGTCGAAGCAGGGGACCGAAAAACTGTTTTTT.

The chain links TRBV9 to TRBJ2-3; D is possibly TRBD1 (6 bases). This CDR3 has 13 residues. Germline CDR1 is SGDLS and CDR2 is YYNGEE. V was clipped by 2 bases and J by 7 bases, with 11 bases between them. The CDR3 sequence: CASSVTTGNTQYF. The CDR3, as DNA: TGTGCCAGCAGCGTGACGACAGGCAATACGCAGTATTTT.

This clone appeared a few times. The chain joins TRBV11-2 to TRBJ2-2, with a tentative D call TRBD2 (5 bases). V lost 3 bases, J lost 7 bases, and 15 bases lay in between. There are 15 residues in the CDR3. Germline CDR1 SGHAT, CDR2 FQNNGV. The DNA of the CDR3 is TGTGCCAGCAGCTTGGACTCCTTGGGTGTCGGGGAGCTGTTTTTT. It translates to CASSLDSLGVGELFF. Together with reference TRBV11-2 and TRBJ2-2, the CDR3 gives the full variable domain: EAGVAQSPRYKIIEKRQSVAFWCNPISGHATLYWYQQILGQGPKLLIQFQNNGVVDDSQLPKDRFSAERLKGVDSTLKIQPAKLEDSAVYLCASSLDSLGVGELFFGEGSRLTVL.

As concerns this clone: The sample holds other DNA sequences that translate to the same CDR3. The gene calls are TRBV5-1 and TRBJ2-3; TRBD2 is a possible D gene (5 bases). The CDR3 contains 12 residues. V was cut by 5 bases and J by 3 bases, with 7 bases left in between. The germline V gene has CDR1 SGHRS and CDR2 YFSETQ. CDR3 bases: TGCGCCAGCAGTTCGGGGACAGATACGCAGTATTTT. Residues: CASSSGTDTQYF. Supplemented by reference TRBV5-1 and TRBJ2-3, the full variable domain reads KAGVTQTPRYLIKTRGQQVTLSCSPISGHRSVSWYQQTPGQGLQFLFEYFSETQRNKGNFPGRFSGRQFSNSRSEMNVSTLELGDSALYLCASSSGTDTQYFGPGTRLTVL.

This clone was observed a single time. The chain couples TRBV5-4 to TRBJ2-2; TRBD1 agrees at 8 bases. The germline V gene has CDR1 SGHNT and CDR2 YYREEE (reference sequence). The ends lost 4 bases at V and 7 bases at J; junction bases unmatched: 3. The CDR3 has 13 residues. The CDR3 bases are TGTGCCAGCAGCAGTGGACAGGGCGGGGAGCTGTTTTTT. This encodes CASSSGQGGELFF.